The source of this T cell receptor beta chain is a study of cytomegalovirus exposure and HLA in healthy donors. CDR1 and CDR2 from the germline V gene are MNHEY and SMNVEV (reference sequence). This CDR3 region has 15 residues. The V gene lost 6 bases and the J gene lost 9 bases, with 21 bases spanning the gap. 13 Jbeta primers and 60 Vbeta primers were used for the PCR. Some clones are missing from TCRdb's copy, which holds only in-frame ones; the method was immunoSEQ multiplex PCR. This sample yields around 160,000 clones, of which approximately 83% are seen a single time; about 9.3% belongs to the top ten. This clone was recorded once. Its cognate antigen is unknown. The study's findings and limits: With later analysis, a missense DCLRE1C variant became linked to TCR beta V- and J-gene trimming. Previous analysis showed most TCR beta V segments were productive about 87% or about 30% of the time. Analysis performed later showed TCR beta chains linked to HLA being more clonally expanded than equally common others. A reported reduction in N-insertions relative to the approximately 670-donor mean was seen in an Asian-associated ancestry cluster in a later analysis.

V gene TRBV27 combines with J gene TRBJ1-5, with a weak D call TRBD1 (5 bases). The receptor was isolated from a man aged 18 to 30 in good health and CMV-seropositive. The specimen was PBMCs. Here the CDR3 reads CASRAGAGRLSPQHF. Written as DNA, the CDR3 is TGTGCCAGCAGGGCTGGAGCAGGGCGGCTTTCGCCCCAGCATTTT.